Sequencing of this T cell receptor (beta chain) was carried out in a study of early T cells in non-severe SARS-CoV-2 infection. The overall study: Chains were not paired, and sequencing was done on bulk RNA from unsorted whole blood.

TCRdb used MiXCR to reprocess the 5' RACE reads, holding one entry per CDR3 protein. The sample has around 63,000 distinct CDR3 sequences, 10% to 15% seen once; the top ten hold roughly 4.7%. This clonotype was seen many times. The receptor was derived from an adult who was a healthcare worker with PCR-confirmed SARS-CoV-2 infection or an uninfected control (not recorded which). The source material was whole blood.

This CDR3 is CASSYRDSGSSYNEQFF. CDR3 nucleotides: TGTGCCAGTAGTTACCGGGACAGTGGTAGCTCCTACAATGAGCAGTTCTTC. The chain links TRBV19 to TRBJ2-1, with 7 bases aligning to TRBD1. The germline gives CDR1 LNHDA, CDR2 SQIVND (reference sequence). The V and J ends lost 5 bases and 0 bases, in that order; junction bases with no gene match: 10. The CDR3 runs to 17 residues.